A single sample gave rise to the 32 T cell receptor beta chains below, sequenced in a study of regulatory T cells in long-lasting Graves disease. HTBI primers from iRepertoire and Arm-PCR of CDR3 regions yielded the TCR beta libraries. TCRdb recomputed calls from the multiplex PCR reads with MiXCR, one row per CDR3 protein. The sample gives roughly 300,000 distinct CDR3 sequences, 20% of which show up once; 25% to 30% is in the top ten. As for time point: persistent/refractory GD, antithyroid drugs over 5 years with positive TRAb. From PBMCs, RNA was extracted and then used to make the TCR library. Source: peripheral blood mononuclear cells (PBMCs), taken when the disease was refractory, from a patient treated with antithyroid drugs. These receptors originate from a female donor with Graves disease.

This clonotype was counted only a few times. The chain carries TRBV7-9 and TRBJ2-7; D may be TRBD1 (7 bases). The CDR3 is 14 amino acids. Trimming cost V 4 bases and J 7 bases, with 17 bases left between them. CDR1 and CDR2 (germline): SEHNR, FQNEAQ (reference sequence). The CDR3 DNA follows: TGTGCCAGCAGCTCCTCAGGGGGGCCTAGAGAGCAGTACTTC. This gives the protein CASSSSGGPREQYF.

This chain connects TRBV7-8 to TRBJ2-2, with D possibly being TRBD2 (5 bases). Trimming took 0 bases from V and 0 from J, leaving 11 bases between them. CDR1 is SGHVS, CDR2 FQNEAQ, per germline. This CDR3 has 17 amino acids. As DNA, the CDR3 is TGTGCCAGCAGCTTAGCGACCCAGCGGTCGAACACCGGGGAGCTGTTTTTT. Protein: CASSLATQRSNTGELFF.

Many counts were recorded for this clonotype. This chain uses TRBV28 with TRBJ1-2; 8 bases fit TRBD1. This CDR3 is 14 amino acids long. The V gene end was trimmed by 9 bases and the J gene end by 3 bases; junction bases not matched to a gene: 9. Germline V gene lookup returns CDR1 MDHEN and CDR2 SYDVKM. The CDR3 sequence is CASRTGPLDYGYTF. As DNA, the CDR3 is TGTGCCAGTCGGACAGGGCCCCTCGACTATGGCTACACCTTC.

This clonotype was counted ten times or more. CDR3 sequence (DNA): TGTGCCAGCAGTCCAAACAGGGTCCGTGCAGAGACCCAGTACTTC. Encoded protein: CASSPNRVRAETQYF. The gene calls are TRBV6-1 and TRBJ2-5, with D tentatively TRBD1 (6 bases). The germline V gene encodes CDR1 MNHNS and CDR2 SASEGT. V was trimmed by 5 bases and J by 4 bases, leaving 17 bases between them. There are 15 residues in the CDR3.

As concerns this clonotype: A much larger clone lies a single base off, so this may be a read error. The CDR3 end shows no conserved phenylalanine or tryptophan, and so a read error is likely. The rearrangement uses TRBV7-2 and TRBJ2-5, with TRBD2 matching over 12 bases. Per the germline V gene, CDR1 is SGHTA and CDR2 is FQGNSA. The V and J ends lost 5 bases and 9 bases, in that order; junction bases with no gene match: 10. The CDR3 consists of 15 residues. The CDR3 protein is CASSQGLAGLVAQYS. The CDR3, as DNA: TGTGCCAGCAGCCAAGGACTAGCGGGGTTGGTGGCCCAGTACTCC.

A few counts support this clonotype. The chain couples TRBV10-3 to TRBJ1-1; unclear D gene. Per germline, CDR1 ENHRY and CDR2 SYGVKD. The CDR3 has 14 residues. V gave up 2 bases and J gave up 1 base, with 8 bases separating them. This chain's CDR3 is CAISELKGNTEAFF. The DNA for the CDR3 is TGTGCCATCAGTGAGCTCAAAGGGAACACTGAAGCTTTCTTT.

This clonotype was recorded a few times. The chain has TRBV11-1 and TRBJ2-6, with 7 bases that match TRBD1. The V gene's germline CDR1 is SGHAT and CDR2 FQDESV (reference sequence). J was trimmed by 2 bases and V by 5 bases; bases with no gene match: 9. CDR3 size: 17 residues. DNA of the CDR3: TGTGCCAGCAGCATTACGGACAGGTTGGCTGGGGCCAACGTCCTGACTTTC. It specifies CASSITDRLAGANVLTF.

As to this clonotype: A read error may be the cause here, since a much bigger clone is one base away. The chain links TRBV7-3 to TRBJ1-1, with D hard to call. The CDR3 has 16 residues. Looked up from germline, CDR1 is SGHTA and CDR2 is FQGTGA. The CDR3 DNA sequence: TGTGCCAGCAGCTTAAATCCCCCGGGCCTGGGCACTGAAACTTTCTTT. It translates to CASSLNPPGLGTETFF.

The chain couples TRBV30 to TRBJ1-1; no definite D call. Looked up from germline, CDR1 is GTSNPN and CDR2 is SVGIG (reference sequence). V dropped 2 bases and J dropped 1 base, with 11 bases sitting between them. The CDR3 is made up of 14 amino acids. CDR3 DNA sequence: TGTGCCTGGAGTAAACAGCTTGAGAACACTGAAGCTTTCTTT. Encoded protein: CAWSKQLENTEAFF.

The chain carries TRBV9 and TRBJ2-2; D remains ambiguous. The V gene lost 4 bases and the J gene lost 6 bases, with 13 bases spanning the gap. CDR1 SGDLS and CDR2 YYNGEE come from the germline V gene. The CDR3 contains 14 residues. The CDR3 region has the DNA TGTGCCAGCAGCCGAGTACTGGGCCCCGGGGAGCTGTTTTTT. Translating gives CASSRVLGPGELFF.

The CDR3: CAWNRENQPQHF. DNA for the CDR3: TGTGCCTGGAACAGGGAAAATCAGCCCCAGCATTTT. The gene calls are TRBV30 and TRBJ1-5; D possibly corresponds to TRBD1 (6 bases). Germline V CDR1 and CDR2: GTSNPN, SVGIG (reference sequence). The CDR3 has 12 residues. With 4 bases removed from V and 4 bases from J, the gap between germline ends came to 8 bases.

This clonotype came up once. The chain combines TRBV5-1 with TRBJ2-1; 11 bases map to TRBD2. V shed 1 base, J shed 6 bases, and the junction held 3 bases outside the gene matches. CDR1 is SGHRS, CDR2 YFSETQ, per germline. The CDR3 contains 15 residues. The CDR3 sequence is CASSLTSGSINEQFF. In nucleotides, the CDR3 is TGCGCCAGCAGCTTGACTAGCGGGAGCATCAATGAGCAGTTCTTC.

Note on this clonotype: A much larger clone sits a single nucleotide away, making a read error possible. The V gene is TRBV24-1, the J gene TRBJ2-5; 11 bases match TRBD1. Germline assignment: CDR1 KGHDR and CDR2 SFDVKD. The CDR3 has 14 residues. CDR3 loop: CVTSGQGAGETQYF. CDR3 sequence (DNA): TGTGTCACCAGTGGACAGGGGGCTGGGGAGACCCAGTACTTC.

In this sample, this clonotype turned up many times. The V call is TRBV12-3 or TRBV12-4, the J call TRBJ1-1; unclear D gene. Between the trimmed V and J ends, which lost 3 bases and 7 bases, there was a span of 12 bases. This CDR3 is 13 amino acids long. The CDR3 coding sequence is TGTGCCAGCAGTTTCGGAGGGCTCGGTGAAGCTTTCTTT. Amino acids: CASSFGGLGEAFF.

This clonotype occurred a few times. The chain has TRBV12-3 or TRBV12-4 and TRBJ2-7, with D perhaps matching TRBD2 (6 bases). The CDR3 has 18 amino acids. V was clipped by 5 bases and J by 2 bases, with 25 bases between them. The chain's CDR3 is CASSIRRTGVIIPYEQYF. In DNA, the CDR3 is TGTGCCAGCAGTATCCGCCGCACGGGGGTAATAATCCCCTACGAGCAGTACTTC.

With respect to this clonotype: Mismatch with germline at one junction end may stem from a read error. CDR3 in amino acids: CASSQDWGPYEQYF. Here the CDR3 DNA reads TGCGCCAGCAGCCAAGATTGGGGCCCCTACGAGCAGTACTTC. This sequence joins TRBV28 and TRBJ2-7; tentatively, D is TRBD1 (5 bases). Per the germline V gene, CDR1 is MDHEN and CDR2 is SYDVKM. The CDR3 totals 14 residues.

As concerns this clonotype: At one of its ends the junction is not consistent with the germline gene, which may arise from a read error. The rearrangement joins TRBV7-9 to TRBJ2-5; TRBD1 matches 8 bases. The CDR3 consists of 15 residues. Germline-derived CDR1 and CDR2 are SEHNR and FQNEAQ (reference sequence). Here the CDR3 reads CASSSNRGNQETQHF. The CDR3 DNA sequence: TGTGCCAGCAGCTCAAACAGGGGGAATCAAGAGACCCAGCACTTC.

Ten or more counts support this clonotype. The V and J genes are TRBV12-3 or TRBV12-4 and TRBJ1-2; D is unresolved. The CDR3 length is 13 residues. Trimming left V 8 bases short and J 2 bases short, with 12 bases between. The CDR3 coding sequence is TGTGCCAGCTCACCTCAGAGGAACTATGGCTACACCTTC. Translating it yields CASSPQRNYGYTF.

This clonotype was picked up many times. The chain joins TRBV6-2 or TRBV6-3 to TRBJ1-5; D remains ambiguous. V lost 6 bases, J lost 1 base, and 10 bases lay in between. The CDR3 is 14 residues long. The germline gives CDR1 MNHEY, CDR2 SVGEGT. As DNA, the CDR3 is TGTGCCAGCAGGCCCACAGAGAGCAATCAGCCCCAGCATTTT. Translation gives CASRPTESNQPQHF.

The chain links TRBV29-1 to TRBJ2-7, with D perhaps TRBD1 or TRBD2 (7 bases each). V was clipped by 7 bases and J by 2 bases, with 18 bases between them. CDR1 and CDR2 (germline): SQVTM, ANQGSEA. This CDR3 comprises 14 residues. CDR3 residues: CSAQTGEGTYEQYF. CDR3 DNA sequence: TGCAGCGCCCAAACAGGGGAGGGGACCTACGAGCAGTACTTC.

This chain joins TRBV7-9 and TRBJ2-7; 10 positions match TRBD1. The germline gives CDR1 SEHNR, CDR2 FQNEAQ (reference sequence). The CDR3 totals 15 residues. V lost 5 bases to trimming and J lost 5 bases; unmatched junction nucleotides: 9. The CDR3 nucleotides are TGTGCCAGCAGCCTGGGACAGGGGATAGTCCACGAGCAGTACTTC. As protein: CASSLGQGIVHEQYF.

This clonotype occurred a few times. The V call is TRBV3-1, the J call TRBJ1-5; 9 nucleotides match TRBD1. Germline V gives CDR1 LGHDT, CDR2 YNNKEL (reference sequence). This CDR3 is built from 15 residues. J lost 5 bases, V lost 5 bases, and 7 bases had no gene match. The CDR3 protein is CASSTGQGQHQPQHF. DNA for the CDR3: TGTGCCAGCAGCACTGGACAGGGGCAACATCAGCCCCAGCATTTT. Together with reference TRBV3-1 and TRBJ1-5, the CDR3 gives the full variable domain: DTAVSQTPKYLVTQMGNDKSIKCEQNLGHDTMYWYKQDSKKFLKIMFSYNNKELIINETVPNRFSPKSPDKAHLNLHINSLELGDSAVYFCASSTGQGQHQPQHFGDGTRLSIL.

This clonotype was detected many times. V gene TRBV6-1 combines with J gene TRBJ1-4; D ambiguous. Germline CDR1 reads MNHNS; CDR2 reads SASEGT. Trimming took 5 bases from V and 8 from J, leaving 12 bases between them. The CDR3 length is 13 residues. CDR3 DNA sequence: TGTGCCAGCAGTCACCCAAGGCGCGAAAAACTGTTTTTT. This gives the protein CASSHPRREKLFF.

This clonotype was picked up a small number of times. The genes are TRBV28 and TRBJ2-2; D is ambiguous. Germline V lookup: CDR1 MDHEN, CDR2 SYDVKM. The length of the CDR3 is 14 residues. V dropped 10 bases and J dropped 8 bases, with 20 bases sitting between them. CDR3: CATLRAGESGELFF. The CDR3 DNA follows: TGTGCCACCCTCCGGGCAGGAGAGTCAGGGGAGCTGTTTTTT.

The chain recombines TRBV7-9 with TRBJ2-7; 11 positions agree with TRBD1. CDR1 and CDR2 (germline): SEHNR, FQNEAQ (reference sequence). With 5 bases clipped from V and 7 bases from J, the junction kept 10 bases outside the gene matches. The CDR3 totals 15 residues. The CDR3 region is CASSHYTGTGGEQYF. The CDR3 DNA reads as TGTGCCAGCAGCCATTACACCGGGACAGGGGGGGAGCAGTACTTC.

This clonotype was counted ten times or more. This chain connects TRBV11-3 to TRBJ1-5, with D perhaps matching TRBD1 (5 bases). The germline V gene encodes CDR1 SGHNT and CDR2 YENEEA. The length of the CDR3 is 16 residues. V gave up 5 bases and J gave up 1 base, with 15 bases separating them. The CDR3 sequence is CASSRPGRDSNQPQHF. Written as DNA, the CDR3 is TGTGCCAGCAGCCGACCGGGGAGGGACAGCAATCAGCCCCAGCATTTT. The full variable domain, rest sourced from reference TRBV11-3 and TRBJ1-5, is EAGVVQSPRYKIIEKKQPVAFWCNPISGHNTLYWYLQNLGQGPELLIRYENEEAVDDSQLPKDRFSAERLKGVDSTLKIQPAELGDSAVYLCASSRPGRDSNQPQHFGDGTRLSIL.

This CDR3 is CASSQGGGGLSGNTIYF. The CDR3 DNA reads TGCGCCAGCAGCCAAGGTGGTGGCGGGCTTTCTGGAAACACCATATATTTT. The V call is TRBV4-3, the J call TRBJ1-3; no clear D. Germline assignment: CDR1 LGHNA and CDR2 YSLEER. The V gene lost 1 base and the J gene lost 1 base, with 14 bases spanning the gap. The CDR3 length is 17 residues.

V usage is TRBV5-4 and J usage is TRBJ1-2, with TRBD1 matching over 7 bases. The CDR3 has 13 amino acids. V gave up 0 bases and J gave up 6 bases; unmatched junction bases: 2. The V gene's germline CDR1 is SGHNT and CDR2 YYREEE (reference sequence). The CDR3 DNA is TGTGCCAGCAGCTTGGTGGGACAGAATGGCTACACCTTC. Translated, it gives CASSLVGQNGYTF.

The rearrangement links TRBV4-1 to TRBJ2-5, with D perhaps TRBD1 (6 bases). The CDR3 runs 17 residues. Trimming removed 1 base at V and 5 bases at J, with 20 bases between. Germline V lookup: CDR1 MGHRA, CDR2 YSYEKL. The CDR3 DNA is TGCGCCAGCAGCCAAGGAACCGATATGGGGACATCGGAGACCCAGTACTTC. Translation gives CASSQGTDMGTSETQYF.

This clonotype appeared many times. The rearrangement uses TRBV3-1 and TRBJ1-2; the D gene is possibly TRBD1 (5 bases). CDR3 size: 17 residues. V was trimmed by 0 bases and J by 6 bases, leaving 20 bases between them. CDR1 and CDR2 (germline): LGHDT, YNNKEL (reference sequence). In DNA form, the CDR3 reads TGTGCCAGCAGCCAAGATCGAGTTGCGGGGAGGGGCGATGGCTACACCTTC. Its translation is CASSQDRVAGRGDGYTF. The whole variable domain, remainder taken from reference TRBV3-1 and TRBJ1-2, is DTAVSQTPKYLVTQMGNDKSIKCEQNLGHDTMYWYKQDSKKFLKIMFSYNNKELIINETVPNRFSPKSPDKAHLNLHINSLELGDSAVYFCASSQDRVAGRGDGYTFGSGTRLTVV.

This clonotype was seen ten or more times. The CDR3 nucleotides read TGTGCCAGCAGCTCTCCCCCAGGGCGGCCCTCCTACGAGCAGTACTTC. Protein sequence: CASSSPPGRPSYEQYF. J is TRBJ2-7 and V is TRBV7-2; tentatively, D is TRBD1 (5 bases). The CDR3 runs to 16 residues. Germline V gene data show CDR1 as SGHTA and CDR2 as FQGNSA. The V end was cut by 4 bases, the J end by 0 bases, with 16 bases between.

At least ten counts were recorded for this clonotype. The chain combines TRBV6-1 with TRBJ2-7; D may be TRBD2 (6 bases). The CDR3 length is 12 residues. The germline V gene has CDR1 MNHNS and CDR2 SASEGT. V was trimmed by 6 bases and J by 6 bases, leaving 12 bases between them. Written as DNA, the CDR3 is TGTGCCAGCAGCCCACTCGGGGGCGAGCAGTACTTC. It yields the protein CASSPLGGEQYF.